This is a list of T cell receptor beta chains from one sample in a study of CD8 T cells in ankylosing spondylitis. TCRdb processed the 5' RACE reads anew with MiXCR; each CDR3 protein has one entry. The profile shows over 450,000 distinct CDR3 sequences, more than 9.5% of them singletons. Specimen: blood, either unsorted or a sorted T cell fraction (not recorded which). The receptors were sampled from a male donor with ankylosing spondylitis. Each CDR3 is given with its conserved first and last residue. Each record gives: V gene, CDR3 protein.

v_gene: TRBV14
CDR3aa: CASSEQGLRNSPLHF

v_gene: TRBV10-3
CDR3aa: CAISEALGLAGGETQYF

v_gene: TRBV24-1
CDR3aa: CATSDEQGNEQFF

v_gene: TRBV20-1
CDR3aa: CSAKKGTSGTDTQYF

v_gene: TRBV2
CDR3aa: CASSSKVTSGNNEQFF

v_gene: TRBV7-9
CDR3aa: CASSYREGEKLFF

v_gene: TRBV20-1
CDR3aa: CSASWGQDTQYF

v_gene: TRBV2
CDR3aa: CASKGLQETQYF

v_gene: TRBV5-1
CDR3aa: CASRDIAKNIQYF

v_gene: TRBV5-1
CDR3aa: CASSLDASGRTTTYEQYF

v_gene: TRBV13
CDR3aa: CASSPLGTSGRKGDTQYF

v_gene: TRBV20-1
CDR3aa: CSATGAYNEQFF

v_gene: TRBV29-1
CDR3aa: CSVDMNYNEQFF

v_gene: TRBV2
CDR3aa: CASSTLREVQPQHF

v_gene: TRBV5-1
CDR3aa: CASSRTGTSGTSGPYNEQFF

v_gene: TRBV20-1
CDR3aa: CSALRGGGPSSTDTQYF

v_gene: TRBV5-1
CDR3aa: CASSLLQEGGYTF

v_gene: TRBV7-9
CDR3aa: CASSYGTGAYNEQFF

v_gene: TRBV12-3/TRBV12-4
CDR3aa: CASSSLQGQVGAFF

v_gene: TRBV5-1
CDR3aa: CASSPTSGRGSYNEQFF

v_gene: TRBV23-1
CDR3aa: CASSQSRDRVDNEQFF

v_gene: TRBV7-8
CDR3aa: CASSLSLLADTQYF

v_gene: TRBV21-1
CDR3aa: CASSKYGSSYNSPLHF

v_gene: TRBV10-2
CDR3aa: CASSDRNGRPYNEQFF

v_gene: TRBV12-3/TRBV12-4
CDR3aa: CASRQGQGAGGTQYF

v_gene: TRBV20-1
CDR3aa: CSASLSGQPQHF

v_gene: TRBV15
CDR3aa: CATSRSGLTNTEAFF

v_gene: TRBV4-1
CDR3aa: CASRQGDTGELFF

v_gene: TRBV20-1
CDR3aa: CSADSLEGKRGADTQYF

v_gene: TRBV2
CDR3aa: CASSRNTPGANVLTF

v_gene: TRBV12-3/TRBV12-4
CDR3aa: CASSLSGKNTEAFF

v_gene: TRBV12-3/TRBV12-4
CDR3aa: CASSARREGVGEQFF